These 25 T cell receptor beta chains came from one sample sequenced in a study of a mutant IDH1 vaccine in newly diagnosed glioma. Documented time point: week 47, end of study. Vaccinated patients received 300 ug of mutant IDH1 20-mer peptide per dose, with topical imiquimod. No antigen is known for these receptors. Libraries were prepared by immunoSEQ multiplex PCR; TCRdb keeps only in-frame clonotypes and omits some of them. This table holds tens of thousands of clones, around nine tenths found once. The source was PBMCs, collected from a glioma patient whose treatment included an IDH1 peptide vaccine. The receptor set was obtained from a man aged 40-55 years with glioma.

This clone turned up a few times. The chain recombines TRBV5-6 with TRBJ1-5; possibly TRBD1 for D (5 bases). Germline CDR1 reads SGHDT; CDR2 reads YYEEEE. This CDR3 has 14 residues. The V end was cut by 0 bases, the J end by 7 bases, with 11 bases between. CDR3 bases: TGTGCCAGCAGCTTGGACGGGGGAAGGCAGCCCCAGCATTTT. Translation: CASSLDGGRQPQHF.

This chain connects TRBV6-5 to TRBJ1-3; no reliable D call. The germline CDR1 and CDR2 sequences are MNHEY and SVGAGI. V was clipped by 6 bases and J by 0 bases, with 9 bases between them. CDR3 length: 14 residues. CDR3 bases: TGTGCCAGCAGCCCCCAATTCTCTGGAAACACCATATATTTT. Protein: CASSPQFSGNTIYF.

The V call is TRBV19, the J call TRBJ1-1; the D gene is possibly TRBD1 (6 bases). Germline lookup yields CDR1 LNHDA and CDR2 SQIVND (reference sequence). Trimming removed 5 bases at V and 5 bases at J, with 24 bases between. The CDR3 has 17 amino acids. The CDR3 here is CASSLPPGRGRRTEAFF. The CDR3 DNA is TGTGCCAGTAGTTTACCTCCTGGGCGGGGGCGCCGGACTGAAGCTTTCTTT.

The gene calls are TRBV28 and TRBJ2-3; D perhaps matches TRBD1 (6 bases). CDR3 length: 13 residues. The germline CDR1 and CDR2 sequences are MDHEN and SYDVKM. The germline V and J ends were trimmed by 6 bases and 4 bases, with 11 bases remaining between them. The CDR3 reads CASREQGSDTQYF. CDR3 nucleotides: TGTGCCAGCAGAGAACAGGGTTCAGATACGCAGTATTTT.

The chain employs TRBV4-3 and TRBJ2-1, with D possibly being TRBD2 (5 bases). The germline V gene encodes CDR1 LGHNA and CDR2 YSLEER. V dropped 0 bases and J dropped 9 bases, with 12 bases sitting between them. The CDR3 is 14 residues long. This CDR3 is CASSQERVYGEQFF. The CDR3 DNA is TGCGCCAGCAGCCAAGAGAGGGTGTATGGTGAGCAGTTCTTC.

This clone appeared a single time. CDR3 sequence (DNA): TGTGCCACCAGCAGAGATCAGCCTAGCGGGGCTAATGAGCAGTTCTTC. Translated: CATSRDQPSGANEQFF. J is TRBJ2-1 and V is TRBV15; 9 bases fit TRBD2. Per germline, CDR1 LNHNV and CDR2 YYDKDF (reference sequence). The CDR3 sequence is 16 residues long. Germline trimming cut 0 bases from V and 7 bases from J; bases unmatched to any gene: 7.

The rearrangement uses TRBV18 and TRBJ1-1, with 10 bases that match TRBD1. CDR1 is KGHSH, CDR2 LQKENI, per germline. V shed 2 bases and J 6 bases; nucleotides not matched to a gene: 3. This CDR3 region has 14 residues. The CDR3 spells CASSPGTGDSEAFF. The CDR3 nucleotides are TGTGCCAGCTCACCAGGGACAGGGGACTCTGAAGCTTTCTTT.

The J gene is TRBJ2-2, the V gene TRBV19; the D is unclear. The germline V gene encodes CDR1 LNHDA and CDR2 SQIVND (reference sequence). The V end was cut by 11 bases, the J end by 1 base, with 11 bases between. The CDR3 has 13 amino acids. The CDR3 DNA reads TGTGCCGCACAATTCCAGAACACCGGGGAGCTGTTTTTT. As protein: CAAQFQNTGELFF.

The chain combines TRBV5-1 with TRBJ2-1, with D tentatively TRBD2 (7 bases). Trimming cost V 4 bases and J 6 bases, with 17 bases left between them. The CDR3 sequence is 15 residues long. CDR1 is SGHRS, CDR2 YFSETQ, per germline. The CDR3 loop is CASSPKGGGGNEQFF. DNA for the CDR3: TGCGCCAGCAGCCCCAAGGGAGGGGGGGGCAATGAGCAGTTCTTC.

The V and J genes are TRBV19 and TRBJ1-1; the D is unclear. The V end was cut by 6 bases, the J end by 1 base, with 15 bases between. The germline V gene encodes CDR1 LNHDA and CDR2 SQIVND (reference sequence). This CDR3 region has 15 residues. The CDR3 loop is CASRVSPSENTEAFF. CDR3 in DNA: TGTGCCAGTAGAGTCAGTCCTTCCGAGAACACTGAAGCTTTCTTT.

This clone counts as medium-sized. The J gene is TRBJ2-2, the V gene TRBV19; D could derive from TRBD1 or TRBD2 (5 bases each). CDR1 and CDR2 from the germline V gene are LNHDA and SQIVND (reference sequence). Trimming stripped 7 bases from V and 0 bases from J, with 12 bases between. The CDR3 runs to 15 residues. CDR3 region: CASMGEQSNTGELFF. As DNA, the CDR3 is TGTGCCAGTATGGGGGAACAGTCGAACACCGGGGAGCTGTTTTTT.

This rearrangement joins TRBV27 to TRBJ2-6, with D perhaps TRBD2 (8 bases). V dropped 6 bases and J dropped 11 bases, with 23 bases sitting between them. The CDR3 spans 16 residues. In germline, CDR1 is MNHEY, CDR2 SMNVEV (reference sequence). CDR3 nucleotide sequence: TGTGCCAGCAGATCCCGGGAGGGGGCGCGGATAGACGTCCTGACTTTC. It translates to CASRSREGARIDVLTF.

The rearrangement links TRBV5-1 to TRBJ2-1; the match to TRBD2 covers 10 bases. Trimming took 4 bases from V and 5 from J; bases not matched to a gene: 12. Germline V gives CDR1 SGHRS, CDR2 YFSETQ. The CDR3 extends over 17 amino acids. The CDR3 nucleotides are TGCGCCAGCAGCCTGCCAGGACTAGCGGTGGGTGACAATGAGCAGTTCTTC. Translated: CASSLPGLAVGDNEQFF.

The rearrangement joins TRBV19 to TRBJ1-2; 7 bases align to TRBD1. The CDR3 extends over 14 amino acids. The germline V gene has CDR1 LNHDA and CDR2 SQIVND (reference sequence). Losses at the gene ends were 5 bases for V and 2 bases for J; bases not matched to a gene: 5. CDR3 DNA sequence: TGTGCCAGTAGTCCCGGGACAGCGAACTATGGCTACACCTTC. It codes for CASSPGTANYGYTF.

The chain uses TRBV6-5 and TRBJ1-6, with 8 bases matching TRBD1. Germline V CDR1 and CDR2: MNHEY, SVGAGI. This CDR3 has 16 amino acids. V dropped 2 bases and J dropped 7; count of bases not matched to a gene: 7. CDR3 region: CASSYARDRLNSPLHF. Here the CDR3 DNA reads TGTGCCAGCAGTTACGCCCGGGACAGGCTAAATTCACCCCTCCACTTT.

The chain couples TRBV28 to TRBJ2-2; D is ambiguous. CDR1 is MDHEN and CDR2 is SYDVKM in the germline V gene. Between the trimmed V and J ends, which lost 3 bases and 4 bases, there was a span of 15 bases. This CDR3 has 16 residues. CDR3: CASSLISYLGTGELFF. The CDR3 nucleotides are TGTGCCAGCAGTTTGATTTCCTACCTGGGCACCGGGGAGCTGTTTTTT.

V is TRBV27 and J is TRBJ1-6; the D is unclear. V was pared by 9 bases and J by 8 bases, with 11 bases between. This CDR3 is built from 12 residues. The germline V gene has CDR1 MNHEY and CDR2 SMNVEV (reference sequence). The chain's CDR3 is CASAAWDSPLHF. CDR3 coding DNA: TGTGCCAGTGCGGCTTGGGATTCACCCCTCCACTTT.

This clone has only one observation. V gene TRBV6-4 combines with J gene TRBJ2-1; 10 nucleotides agree with TRBD2. Germline loops: CDR1 MRHNA, CDR2 SNTAGT. This CDR3 spans 19 amino acids. Trimming at V came to 6 bases and at J to 0 bases, leaving 14 bases not matched to a gene. The CDR3 is CASSRGASGSKISYNEQFF. In nucleotides, the CDR3 is TGTGCCAGCAGCCGAGGGGCTAGCGGGAGCAAGATCTCCTACAATGAGCAGTTCTTC.

V is TRBV28 and J is TRBJ1-4, with 11 bases identical to TRBD1. The V segment lost 5 bases and the J segment 6 bases; nucleotides outside the gene matches: 5. This CDR3 comprises 15 residues. Germline V gene lookup returns CDR1 MDHEN and CDR2 SYDVKM. The CDR3 loop reads CASSSPGQGDEKLFF. CDR3 nucleotides: TGTGCCAGCAGTAGCCCGGGACAGGGGGATGAAAAACTGTTTTTT. Combining the CDR3 with reference TRBV28 and TRBJ1-4 gives the whole variable domain DVKVTQSSRYLVKRTGEKVFLECVQDMDHENMFWYRQDPGLGLRLIYFSYDVKMKEKGDIPEGYSVSREKKERFSLILESASTNQTSMYLCASSSPGQGDEKLFFGSGTQLSVL.

This chain uses TRBV28 with TRBJ2-7; 8 bases line up with TRBD2. Trimming took 6 bases from V and 4 from J; bases not matched to a gene: 8. This CDR3 contains 14 residues. Germline V lookup: CDR1 MDHEN, CDR2 SYDVKM. CDR3 loop: CASSLGPGGYEQYV. CDR3 sequence (DNA): TGTGCCAGCAGCTTAGGACCGGGAGGGTACGAGCAGTACGTC.

This clone was recorded a few times. The chain carries TRBV9 and TRBJ2-7; D is perhaps TRBD1 or TRBD2 (5 bases each). The CDR3 contains 14 residues. V dropped 4 bases and J dropped 0 bases, with 11 bases sitting between them. Germline V gene data show CDR1 as SGDLS and CDR2 as YYNGEE. The CDR3 sequence: CASSPRDGSYEQYF. The CDR3 DNA follows: TGTGCCAGCAGCCCCCGGGACGGCTCCTACGAGCAGTACTTC.

CDR3 in amino acids: CASRTGGETQYF. For the CDR3, the DNA is TGTGCCAGCCGGACAGGGGGCGAGACCCAGTACTTC. V is TRBV28 and J is TRBJ2-5; 11 bases align to TRBD1. Germline loops: CDR1 MDHEN, CDR2 SYDVKM. The CDR3 is made up of 12 amino acids. J was trimmed by 5 bases and V by 8 bases; bases with no gene match: 1. The full variable domain, its missing parts supplied by reference TRBV28 and TRBJ2-5, is DVKVTQSSRYLVKRTGEKVFLECVQDMDHENMFWYRQDPGLGLRLIYFSYDVKMKEKGDIPEGYSVSREKKERFSLILESASTNQTSMYLCASRTGGETQYFGPGTRLLVL.

The chain is built from TRBV5-4 and TRBJ1-2, with no clear D. The germline V gene has CDR1 SGHNT and CDR2 YYREEE (reference sequence). The CDR3 runs 13 residues. Trimming took off 1 base at V and 4 bases at J, with 8 bases between the two ends. The CDR3, as DNA: TGTGCCAGCAGCTTGCGGGGAAGCTATGGCTACACCTTC. Its translation is CASSLRGSYGYTF.

The chain links TRBV7-2 to TRBJ2-2, with TRBD2 matching 9 bases. Germline loops: CDR1 SGHTA, CDR2 FQGNSA. The ends lost 3 bases at V and 8 bases at J; junction bases unmatched: 7. This CDR3 is built from 15 residues. Here the CDR3 reads CASSLAGGPEGELFF. CDR3 sequence (DNA): TGTGCCAGCAGCTTGGCGGGAGGGCCTGAGGGGGAGCTGTTTTTT.

The chain combines TRBV19 with TRBJ2-4; weak D call: TRBD1 (6 bases). Trimming cost V 4 bases and J 4 bases, with 8 bases left between them. The CDR3 has 13 residues. The germline V gene encodes CDR1 LNHDA and CDR2 SQIVND (reference sequence). In nucleotides, the CDR3 is TGTGCCAGTAGTAGGACAGTTAAAAACATTCAGTACTTC. This encodes CASSRTVKNIQYF.